This T cell receptor (beta chain) was sequenced in a study of beta chain features in type 1 diabetes. The authors took one heparinised blood draw, averaging about 110 mL, from each donor. Concerning this clone itself: Its antigen is currently unknown.

Germline values: CDR1 SGHTA, CDR2 FQGNSA. V dropped 2 bases and J dropped 7 bases, with 12 bases sitting between them. The CDR3 is 14 amino acids. cDNA synthesis used the whole RNA isolate, giving expressed TCRB sequences. Deep immunoSEQ sequencing covered naive, central memory and regulatory T cell samples. The table came from immunoSEQ multiplex PCR; TCRdb's copy has only in-frame clones and leaves some out. The sample has 130,000 to 150,000 clones; roughly 50% are singletons. The study's findings and limits: TCRB CDR3s from Type 1 diabetes patients were moderately but significantly shorter in all four CD4+ subsets.

The gene calls are TRBV7-2 and TRBJ2-1; TRBD2 might be the D (5 bases). This receptor was identified in a man aged 18 to 30 in good health. The material sequenced was Tregs from blood. CDR3 in DNA: TGTGCCAGCAGCTTATACGCTAGCCGGAATGAGCAGTTCTTC. It encodes CASSLYASRNEQFF.